This T cell receptor (beta chain) was recovered during a study of spatial heterogeneity in lung cancer. TCRdb re-called the 5' RACE reads with MiXCR, one entry per CDR3 protein. The sample yields around 110,000 distinct CDR3 sequences, more than 10% seen once. Germline loops: CDR1 SNHLY, CDR2 FYNNEI. Trimming removed 2 bases from V and 4 bases from J, with 9 bases in between. This CDR3 region has 13 residues. Described time point: blood at routine non-recurrence follow-up after resection. Sequencing covered unsorted whole RNA taken from tumor, nontumor lung or frozen PBMC. The V gene is TRBV2, the J gene TRBJ2-7; the D gene is possibly TRBD1 (6 bases). Sample: PBMCs, taken at follow-up. The source of this sequence is a male donor with early-stage non-small cell lung cancer. The CDR3 coding sequence is TGTGCCAGCAGTGAACAGGGGTTTTACGAGCAGTACTTC. This codes for CASSEQGFYEQYF. Supplemented by reference TRBV2 and TRBJ2-7, the full variable domain reads EPEVTQTPSHQVTQMGQEVILRCVPISNHLYFYWYRQILGQKVEFLVSFYNNEISEKSEIFDDQFSVERPDGSNFTLKIRSTKLEDSAMYFCASSEQGFYEQYFGPGTRLTVT.